A single sample gave rise to the 29 T cell receptor beta chains below, sequenced in a study of shared clonotypes between healthy human individuals. Generated by immunoSEQ multiplex PCR, the TCRdb table keeps only in-frame clones and is missing some. The sample has about 2 million clones, 85% to 95% seen once. The sample taken for sequencing was naive CD4+ T cells sorted from blood. Subset defined: CD45RA+ positively selected. These receptors were obtained from a man aged 18 to 29 in good health.

The rearrangement links TRBV5-8 to TRBJ2-1; D call uncertain. With 0 bases removed from V and 8 bases from J, the gap between germline ends came to 9 bases. Germline loops: CDR1 SGHTS, CDR2 YDEGEE. CDR3 length: 13 residues. CDR3 nucleotides: TGTGCCAGCAGCTTGGACGGACGTCATGAGCAGTTCTTC. Its translation is CASSLDGRHEQFF.

The J gene is TRBJ2-4, the V gene TRBV6-5, with 9 bases identical to TRBD1. CDR3 size: 15 residues. After removal of 5 bases from V and 1 base from J, the junction contained 3 bases not matched to a gene. The germline V gene has CDR1 MNHEY and CDR2 SVGAGI. This CDR3 reads CASSGDREAKNIQYF. The CDR3 nucleotides are TGTGCCAGCAGTGGGGACAGGGAGGCCAAAAACATTCAGTACTTC.

Comment on this clone: Other nucleotide sequences in the sample specify the same CDR3. CDR3 DNA: TGCGCCAGCAGCTTGCTTGGAAACACCGGGGAGCTGTTTTTT. Translated: CASSLLGNTGELFF. V and J are TRBV5-1 and TRBJ2-2; D unresolved. The V end was cut by 1 base, the J end by 2 bases, with 6 bases between. This CDR3 is built from 14 residues. Germline V gene data show CDR1 as SGHRS and CDR2 as YFSETQ.

This clone was seen only once. J is TRBJ2-7 and V is TRBV30; D is perhaps TRBD1 (5 bases). This CDR3 is built from 12 residues. CDR1 is GTSNPN and CDR2 is SVGIG in the germline V gene (reference sequence). Trimming shortened V by 6 bases and J by 4 bases, and 13 bases separated the two germline ends. This CDR3 reads CACKEDSYEQYF. CDR3 nucleotides: TGTGCCTGTAAGGAAGACAGTTACGAGCAGTACTTC. Drawing the rest from reference TRBV30 and TRBJ2-7, the complete variable domain is SQTIHQWPATLVQPVGSPLSLECTVEGTSNPNLYWYRQAAGRGLQLLFYSVGIGQISSEVPQNLSASRPQDRQFILSSKKLLLSDSGFYLCACKEDSYEQYFGPGTRLTVT.

CDR3 protein: CASSQERRGTEAFF. The CDR3, as DNA: TGTGCCAGCAGCCAAGAGAGGAGAGGGACTGAAGCTTTCTTT. The chain carries TRBV4-2 and TRBJ1-1; D remains ambiguous. Germline V CDR1 and CDR2: LGHNA, YNFKEQ. The CDR3 consists of 14 residues. Trimming shortened V by 0 bases and J by 5 bases, and 10 bases separated the two germline ends.

Notes on this clone: This sequence may be a read error, since a much larger clone differs from it by one base. Lacking the conserved final phenylalanine or tryptophan, this CDR3 likely reflects a read error. The chain is built from TRBV2 and TRBJ1-5, with TRBD1 matching 7 bases. Germline lookup yields CDR1 SNHLY and CDR2 FYNNEI. The CDR3 covers 14 residues. Trimming at V came to 5 bases and at J to 2 bases, leaving 3 bases not matched to a gene. The CDR3 loop is CASSPGQGNQPQHS. The CDR3 DNA sequence: TGTGCCAGCAGTCCTGGACAGGGCAATCAGCCCCAGCATTCT.

CDR3 in DNA: TGTGCCAGCAGAGCCCTTAGCGGGGACTCCTACAATGAGCAGTTCTTC. Translated, it gives CASRALSGDSYNEQFF. This chain connects TRBV2 to TRBJ2-1; 8 nucleotides match TRBD2. The CDR3 runs to 16 residues. V lost 6 bases, J lost 0 bases, and 7 bases stayed unmatched. Germline V gives CDR1 SNHLY, CDR2 FYNNEI. Looking up the rest from reference TRBV2 and TRBJ2-1 gives the full variable domain: EPEVTQTPSHQVTQMGQEVILRCVPISNHLYFYWYRQILGQKVEFLVSFYNNEISEKSEIFDDQFSVERPDGSNFTLKIRSTKLEDSAMYFCASRALSGDSYNEQFFGPGTRLTVL.

V is TRBV5-4 and J is TRBJ1-6; 7 bases align to TRBD1. The CDR3 runs to 16 residues. The V gene's germline CDR1 is SGHNT and CDR2 YYREEE (reference sequence). V lost 0 bases to trimming and J lost 7 bases; unmatched junction nucleotides: 7. DNA of the CDR3: TGTGCCAGCAGCTTGGCAGGGGGACAGCCCAATTCACCCCTCCACTTT. Amino acids: CASSLAGGQPNSPLHF.

This CDR3 reads CASSISDIGGYTF. The CDR3 DNA sequence: TGTGCCAGTAGTATATCGGACATTGGGGGCTACACCTTC. The chain couples TRBV19 to TRBJ1-2; D perhaps matches TRBD1 (5 bases). CDR1 LNHDA and CDR2 SQIVND come from the germline V gene (reference sequence). This CDR3 contains 13 residues. V was clipped by 2 bases and J by 8 bases, with 12 bases between them.

This chain joins TRBV6-5 and TRBJ2-7; 8 positions match TRBD1. The CDR3 has 14 amino acids. Trimming at V came to 4 bases and at J to 5 bases, leaving 7 bases not matched to a gene. CDR1 is MNHEY and CDR2 is SVGAGI in the germline V gene. CDR3 in amino acids: CASSSPDRVDEQYF. CDR3 bases: TGTGCCAGCAGTTCCCCGGACAGGGTCGACGAGCAGTACTTC.

The rearrangement joins TRBV10-3 to TRBJ2-2, with D unresolved. The CDR3 spans 13 residues. Per germline, CDR1 ENHRY and CDR2 SYGVKD. V dropped 10 bases and J dropped 0 bases, with 9 bases sitting between them. For the CDR3, the DNA is TGTGCCACGAGCCCCACGAACACCGGGGAGCTGTTTTTT. Protein product: CATSPTNTGELFF.

The genes are TRBV27 and TRBJ2-5, with 11 bases fitting TRBD2. With V trimmed by 6 bases and J by 5 bases, 8 bases remained unmatched. From germline, CDR1 is MNHEY and CDR2 SMNVEV (reference sequence). The CDR3 length is 15 residues. This CDR3 reads CASSHSGGAVETQYF. As DNA, the CDR3 is TGTGCCAGCAGCCATAGCGGGGGGGCCGTTGAGACCCAGTACTTC.

This clone was observed a single time. The rearrangement links TRBV4-1 to TRBJ2-7; 9 nucleotides align to TRBD1. Germline values: CDR1 MGHRA, CDR2 YSYEKL. Losses at the gene ends were 3 bases for V and 6 bases for J; bases not matched to a gene: 12. CDR3 length: 16 amino acids. CDR3 coding DNA: TGCGCCAGCAGCCATGATCCGGGACAGGGTTGGCGCGAGCAGTACTTC. It yields the protein CASSHDPGQGWREQYF.

The chain uses TRBV6-6 and TRBJ1-5; 7 positions match TRBD1. The CDR3 has 13 amino acids. CDR1 and CDR2 (germline): MNHNY, SVGAGI (reference sequence). V dropped 5 bases and J dropped 7; count of bases not matched to a gene: 5. As DNA, the CDR3 is TGTGCCAGCAGTCGTGACAGGGTCCAGCCCCAGCATTTT. Its protein is CASSRDRVQPQHF.

This sequence joins TRBV6-6 and TRBJ1-5, with 7 nucleotides matching TRBD1. The CDR3 contains 15 residues. V was clipped by 6 bases and J by 0 bases; unmatched bases: 5. Germline CDR1 is MNHNY and CDR2 is SVGAGI (reference sequence). The CDR3 DNA reads TGTGCCAGCAGACAGGACAGGTATAGCAATCAGCCCCAGCATTTT. Residues: CASRQDRYSNQPQHF.

This chain connects TRBV27 to TRBJ2-5; D might be TRBD2 (7 bases). Per germline, CDR1 MNHEY and CDR2 SMNVEV (reference sequence). V lost 6 bases and J lost 7, with 18 bases in between. The CDR3 totals 14 residues. The CDR3 nucleotides are TGTGCCAGCAGCATACGGGCAGGGGAGGGGACCCAGTACTTC. It yields the protein CASSIRAGEGTQYF.

This clone has only one observation. The J gene is TRBJ1-1, the V gene TRBV6-5; 10 positions agree with TRBD1. Unmatched junction bases numbered 8, after V lost 2 bases and J lost 5 bases. This CDR3 region has 16 residues. Germline assignment: CDR1 MNHEY and CDR2 SVGAGI. CDR3 nucleotide sequence: TGTGCCAGCAGTTACCCCGGGGACAGGGGAGGAACTGAAGCTTTCTTT. Protein sequence: CASSYPGDRGGTEAFF.

The CDR3 nucleotides read TGTGCCAGCAGTGCTGCAAAATTGACAGGGGGAACAGATACGCAGTATTTT. This encodes CASSAAKLTGGTDTQYF. The J gene is TRBJ2-3, the V gene TRBV28, with TRBD1 matching 9 bases. The V and J ends lost 5 bases and 3 bases, in that order; junction bases with no gene match: 12. This CDR3 is 17 amino acids long. The germline V gene encodes CDR1 MDHEN and CDR2 SYDVKM.

Details on this clone: A read error may account for a junction end that differs from germline. The genes are TRBV30 and TRBJ1-2, with D maybe TRBD1 (5 bases). Germline V lookup: CDR1 GTSNPN, CDR2 SVGIG (reference sequence). The CDR3 has 11 residues. DNA of the CDR3: TGTGCCTGGATAAGGCAGGGAATAGGCCACTTC. It codes for CAWIRQGIGHF.

The CDR3 reads CSVESGAGGHTQYF. CDR3 bases: TGCAGCGTTGAGTCCGGAGCGGGAGGTCATACGCAGTATTTT. The chain carries TRBV29-1 and TRBJ2-3; 9 bases match TRBD2. The J segment lost 7 bases and the V segment lost 3 bases, leaving 8 bases of the junction unmatched. CDR1 is SQVTM and CDR2 is ANQGSEA in the germline V gene. This CDR3 has 14 residues.

The V call is TRBV27, the J call TRBJ1-4; D not certain. The length of the CDR3 is 15 residues. Trimming pared 5 bases from V and 6 bases from J, leaving 16 bases between. Germline V CDR1 and CDR2: MNHEY, SMNVEV (reference sequence). CDR3 protein: CASSDYSGDHEKLFF. CDR3 coding DNA: TGTGCCAGCAGTGATTACAGCGGTGATCATGAAAAACTGTTTTTT.

This clone has a handful of counts. Other DNA sequences of this sample code for an identical CDR3. This chain joins TRBV7-2 and TRBJ2-7, with D hard to call. This CDR3 region has 12 residues. V gave up 5 bases and J gave up 0 bases, with 5 bases separating them. Germline CDR1 SGHTA, CDR2 FQGNSA. The DNA of the CDR3 is TGTGCCAGCAGCCGGAGCTCCTACGAGCAGTACTTC. Translated, it gives CASSRSSYEQYF. The full variable domain, in which reference TRBV7-2 and TRBJ2-7 provide the parts outside the CDR3, is GAGVSQSPSNKVTEKGKDVELRCDPISGHTALYWYRQSLGQGLEFLIYFQGNSAPDKSGLPSDRFSAERTGGSVSTLTIQRTQQEDSAVYLCASSRSSYEQYFGPGTRLTVT.

The count of this clone is one. The chain carries TRBV4-1 and TRBJ2-1; a possible D gene is TRBD2 (6 bases). Trimming shortened V by 0 bases and J by 1 base, and 10 bases separated the two germline ends. The CDR3 is 16 residues long. The germline V gene encodes CDR1 MGHRA and CDR2 YSYEKL. The CDR3 here is CASSQDYRESYNEQFF. CDR3 coding DNA: TGCGCCAGCAGCCAAGATTACCGGGAGTCCTACAATGAGCAGTTCTTC.

The V call is TRBV5-1, the J call TRBJ2-1; D is unresolved. Germline CDR1 SGHRS, CDR2 YFSETQ. There are 12 residues in the CDR3. The V gene lost 2 bases and the J gene lost 10 bases, with 10 bases spanning the gap. The CDR3 bases are TGCGCCAGCAGCTTCACACGAAGCGAGCAGTTCTTC. This sequence encodes CASSFTRSEQFF.

This clone was seen once. The chain employs TRBV29-1 and TRBJ1-1, with 7 bases matching TRBD1. This CDR3 is built from 14 residues. Germline V gene lookup returns CDR1 SQVTM and CDR2 ANQGSEA. The V gene end was trimmed by 3 bases and the J gene end by 2 bases; junction bases not matched to a gene: 6. CDR3 bases: TGCAGCGTTGAGCCCGGGACAGTCAACACTGAAGCTTTCTTT. It translates to CSVEPGTVNTEAFF.

V gene TRBV7-9 combines with J gene TRBJ1-6; D gene unclear. Trimming removed 4 bases at V and 2 bases at J, with 12 bases between. Germline assignment: CDR1 SEHNR and CDR2 FQNEAQ (reference sequence). The CDR3 consists of 16 residues. CDR3 amino acids: CASSSDGFPYNSPLHF. The CDR3 DNA sequence: TGTGCCAGCAGCTCGGACGGATTCCCCTATAATTCACCCCTCCACTTT. Supplemented by reference TRBV7-9 and TRBJ1-6, the full variable domain reads DTGVSQNPRHKITKRGQNVTFRCDPISEHNRLYWYRQTLGQGPEFLTYFQNEAQLEKSRLLSDRFSAERPKGSFSTLEIQRTEQGDSAMYLCASSSDGFPYNSPLHFGNGTRLTVT.

V and J are TRBV6-6 and TRBJ1-1, with 9 bases matching TRBD1. CDR3 length: 15 residues. Germline CDR1 reads MNHNY; CDR2 reads SVGAGI (reference sequence). V trimming: 2 bases; J trimming: 5 bases; junction bases outside the gene matches: 6. CDR3 DNA: TGTGCCAGCAGTTACGGACAGGGGACAGGGACTGAAGCTTTCTTT. Protein: CASSYGQGTGTEAFF.

In this sample, this clone turned up a few times. The rearrangement links TRBV6-1 to TRBJ1-3; D is ambiguous. The V gene lost 4 bases and the J gene lost 0 bases, with 7 bases spanning the gap. This CDR3 has 14 amino acids. Germline CDR1 MNHNS, CDR2 SASEGT. In nucleotides, the CDR3 is TGTGCCAGCAGTGTGACCAGCTCTGGAAACACCATATATTTT. Translated, it gives CASSVTSSGNTIYF.

The V call is TRBV10-1, the J call TRBJ2-7; D possibly corresponds to TRBD1 (6 bases). Germline V gene data show CDR1 as WNHNN and CDR2 as SYGVQD (reference sequence). Trimming took off 3 bases at V and 5 bases at J, with 11 bases between the two ends. The CDR3 is 13 amino acids. In nucleotides, the CDR3 is TGCGCCAGCAGTGAAGTGGGGGCCCACGAGCAGTACTTC. Protein sequence: CASSEVGAHEQYF.